This T cell receptor beta chain was identified during a study of blood T cells in healthy people across ages. General study results and limits: Older individuals had lower TCR beta diversity per million T cells (the decline was roughly linear).

The second PCR ran about 6 to 11 cycles with a sample-barcoded 5' primer and J-beta primers. Each cDNA molecule was tagged by a template-switch adaptor with 12 random nucleotides. TCRdb used MiXCR to reprocess the 5' RACE reads, holding one entry per CDR3 protein. The table records around 500,000 distinct CDR3 sequences, 25% to 35% of them present only once. Concerning this clonotype: Its antigen is still unknown.

Per individual sample, total RNA of at least 5.5 micrograms was extracted. This sample also belongs to another study, concerning T cells of mothers and their children. That paper notes: Each child gave approximately 2.8 million TCR beta CDR3 reads (each mother, over 8 million).

The sequence was collected from a boy aged 2-9 years in good health. The sequenced sample consisted of blood.

The DNA for the CDR3 is TGCAGTGCTAGAGATCCCTTCATCGGGGGTACCATTCAAGAGACCCAGTACTTC. It encodes CSARDPFIGGTIQETQYF. The chain links TRBV20-1 to TRBJ2-5, with D possibly being TRBD2 (6 bases). Trimming pared 0 bases from V and 2 bases from J, leaving 22 bases between. The CDR3 covers 18 residues. Germline lookup yields CDR1 DFQATT and CDR2 SNEGSKA (reference sequence).